The present T cell receptor beta chain was sequenced within a study of CD8 T cells in ankylosing spondylitis. Study-wide points: Some motif variants were previously reported in reactive arthritis synovial fluid and blood. Characteristic, it appeared, of ankylosing spondylitis blood was a TCR beta motif of seven or eight highly homologous variants.

Making the TCR beta libraries involved quantitative 5'-RACE with molecular barcodes. TCRdb itself ran the 5' RACE reads through MiXCR, one entry per CDR3 protein. The sample records 40,000 to 55,000 distinct CDR3 sequences, roughly 7.3% being singletons. With regard to this clonotype: Its antigen is not identified.

The length of the CDR3 is 16 residues. After removal of 0 bases from V and 4 bases from J, the junction contained 7 bases not matched to a gene. CDR1 and CDR2 (germline): LGHDT, YNNKEL (reference sequence). The clonotype comes from a female donor with ankylosing spondylitis or in good health (not recorded which). Specimen: blood, either unsorted or a sorted T cell fraction (not recorded which). This chain uses TRBV3-1 with TRBJ2-5, with 8 bases fitting TRBD1. CDR3 protein: CASSQEGQGAGETQYF. The CDR3 DNA follows: TGTGCCAGCAGCCAAGAGGGGCAGGGGGCAGGAGAGACCCAGTACTTC.